The clone carrying this T cell receptor beta chain was seen just once. Its matching antigen is unknown. The data originate from a study of blood T cells in healthy people across ages. Each donor supplied roughly 10 milliliters of peripheral blood. The length of the CDR3 is 14 residues. The junction had 6 bases not matched to a gene; V was cut back by 3 bases and J by 8 bases. CDR1 LGHDT and CDR2 YNNKEL come from the germline V gene (reference sequence). Using a J-beta primer mix together with a sample-barcoded 5' primer, a second PCR was run for about 6 to 12 cycles. Each CDR3 protein is one row after TCRdb ran MiXCR on the 5' RACE reads. The data contain around 900,000 distinct CDR3 sequences, roughly half of them singletons. Findings and caveats of the study: In older individuals, TCR beta diversity per million T cells was lower, falling roughly linearly with age.

Sequencing used blood. This clonotype was sampled from a woman between 55 and 75 years old in good health. The V gene is TRBV3-1, the J gene TRBJ1-4, with 7 nucleotides matching TRBD1. CDR3 region: CASSQVRGGEKLFF. CDR3 DNA sequence: TGTGCCAGCAGCCAGGTCAGGGGGGGAGAAAAACTGTTTTTT.